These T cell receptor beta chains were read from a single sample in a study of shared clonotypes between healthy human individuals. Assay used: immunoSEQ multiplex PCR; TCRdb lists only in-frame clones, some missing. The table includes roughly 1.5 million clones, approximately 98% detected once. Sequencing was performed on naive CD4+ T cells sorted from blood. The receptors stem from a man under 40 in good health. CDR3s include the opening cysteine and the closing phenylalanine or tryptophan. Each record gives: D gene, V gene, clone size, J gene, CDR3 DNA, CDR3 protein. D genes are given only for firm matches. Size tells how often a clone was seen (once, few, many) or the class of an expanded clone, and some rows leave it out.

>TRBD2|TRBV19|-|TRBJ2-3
TGTGCCAGTAGTATAGCGGGAGGTCTTAGCACAGATACGCAGTATTTT
CASSIAGGLSTDTQYF
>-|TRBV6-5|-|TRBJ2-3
TGTGCCAGCAGTTACGGGCTGGGTACGCAGTATTTT
CASSYGLGTQYF
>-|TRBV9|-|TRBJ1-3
TGTGCCAGCAGGGAAGGTTCCTCTGGAAACACCATATATTTT
CASREGSSGNTIYF
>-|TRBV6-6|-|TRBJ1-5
TGTGCCAGCAGTAGTAATCAGCCCCAGCATTTT
CASSSNQPQHF
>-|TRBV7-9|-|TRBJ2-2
TGTGCCAGCAGCTTAGCCGACACCGGGGAGCTGTTTTTT
CASSLADTGELFF
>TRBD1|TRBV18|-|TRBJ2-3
TGTGCCAGCTCACCTCGGGACAGGGGGCCAGATACGCAGTATTTT
CASSPRDRGPDTQYF
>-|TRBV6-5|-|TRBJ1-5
TGTGCCAGCAGTCAACTTAGTACCCAGCATTTT
CASSQLSTQHF
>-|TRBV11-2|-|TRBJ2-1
TGTGCCAGCAGCTTAGTAACATCGACAGGTGAGCAGTTCTTC
CASSLVTSTGEQFF
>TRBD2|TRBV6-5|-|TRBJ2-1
TGTGCCAGCAGTCAGGGACTAGTATGGGGTGAGCAGTTCTTC
CASSQGLVWGEQFF
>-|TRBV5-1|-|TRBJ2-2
TGCGCCAGCAGCTTACAGGGATCGACCACCGGGGAGCTGTTTTTT
CASSLQGSTTGELFF
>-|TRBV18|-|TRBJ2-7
TGTGCCAGCTCACGTGCGTGGGCCTACGAGCAGTACTTC
CASSRAWAYEQYF
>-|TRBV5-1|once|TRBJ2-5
TGCGCCAGCAGCTTAGGAAGTCCGTGGACAGAGTACCAAGAGACCCAGTACTTC
CASSLGSPWTEYQETQYF
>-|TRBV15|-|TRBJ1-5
TGTGCCACCAGCAGAGGTTCATATAGCAATCAGCCCCAGCATTTT
CATSRGSYSNQPQHF
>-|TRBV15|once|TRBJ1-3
TGTGCCACCAGCAGAGGTGTAACAAGGAACACCATATATTTT
CATSRGVTRNTIYF
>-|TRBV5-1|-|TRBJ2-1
TGCGCCAGCAGCTTTCCGGGCTCCTACAATGAGCAGTTCTTC
CASSFPGSYNEQFF
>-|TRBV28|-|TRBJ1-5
TGTGCCAGCAGTTTATTACAGGGCGGCAATCAGCCCCAGCATTTT
CASSLLQGGNQPQHF
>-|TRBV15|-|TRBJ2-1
TGTGCCACCAGCAGAGATATTACTAGTGTAATGTACAATGAGCAGTTCTTC
CATSRDITSVMYNEQFF
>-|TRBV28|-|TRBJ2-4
TGTGCCAGCAGTGAACTAAACATTCAGTACTTC
CASSELNIQYF
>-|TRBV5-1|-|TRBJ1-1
TGCGCCAGCAGCTTCTCCGGGACCCCAGATATTGGCACTGAAGCTTTCTTT
CASSFSGTPDIGTEAFF
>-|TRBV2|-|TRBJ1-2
TGTGCCAGCAGAGCCGACAGCCCTCTCTACACCTTC
CASRADSPLYTF
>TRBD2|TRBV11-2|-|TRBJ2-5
TGTGCCAGCAGCCGCGGGACTACACAAGAGACCCAGTACTTC
CASSRGTTQETQYF
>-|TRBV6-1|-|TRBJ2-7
TGTGCCAGCGATCCTTGGGGCCTTAGATACGAGCAGTACTTC
CASDPWGLRYEQYF
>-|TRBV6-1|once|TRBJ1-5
TGTGCCAGCAGTGAAAGGGGAGGGGGGAATCAGCCCCAGCATTTT
CASSERGGGNQPQHF
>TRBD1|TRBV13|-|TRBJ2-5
TGTGCCAGCAGCGAAAGACAGGGCTTGGGGACCCAGTACTTC
CASSERQGLGTQYF
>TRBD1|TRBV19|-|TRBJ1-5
TGTGCCAGTAGTGCGCAGGGGGGACAGCCCCAGCATTTT
CASSAQGGQPQHF
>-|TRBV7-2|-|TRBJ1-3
TGTGCCAGCAGCTCGCCCCGGAGCTCTGGAAACACCATATATTTT
CASSSPRSSGNTIYF
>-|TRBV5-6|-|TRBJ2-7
TGTGCCAGCAGCTTCCGGAGGAGCTCCTACGAGCAGTACTTC
CASSFRRSSYEQYF
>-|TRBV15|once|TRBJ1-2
TGTGCCACCAGCAGAGATCTAGGTCGGGCTATTAACTATGGCTACACCTTC
CATSRDLGRAINYGYTF
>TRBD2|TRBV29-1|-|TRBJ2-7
TGCAGCGTTGAGGGGACTAGCGTGTACGAGCAGTACTTC
CSVEGTSVYEQYF
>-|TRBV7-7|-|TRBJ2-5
TGTGCCAGCAGCTTATCCGGGAGCGGGGAGACCCAGTACTTC
CASSLSGSGETQYF
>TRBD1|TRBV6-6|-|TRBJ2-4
TGTGCCAGCAGTTATGAGGGACAGGCCAAAAACATTCAGTACTTC
CASSYEGQAKNIQYF
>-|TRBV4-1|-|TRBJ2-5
TGCGCCAGCAGCCAGGCAGAGGGTAGTCGGGAGACCCAGTACTTC
CASSQAEGSRETQYF
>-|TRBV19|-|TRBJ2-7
TGTGCCAGTAGTCGGGCCCAGCCCTACGAGCAGTACTTC
CASSRAQPYEQYF
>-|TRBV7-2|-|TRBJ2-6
TGTGCCAGCAGCCGACAGGGAGGGGGCTCCTCTGGGGCCAACGTCCTGACTTTC
CASSRQGGGSSGANVLTF
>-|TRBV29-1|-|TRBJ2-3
TGCAGCGTTGTCGGGCGGAGCACAGATACGCAGTATTTT
CSVVGRSTDTQYF
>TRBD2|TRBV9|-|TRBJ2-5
TGTGCCAGCAGCGTGAGGAGCGGGGTCGGAGAGACCCAGTACTTC
CASSVRSGVGETQYF
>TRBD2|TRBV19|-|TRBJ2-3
TGTGCCAGTAGTATTATCGACCTCAGCGGGAGGGCCCCAGATACGCAGTATTTT
CASSIIDLSGRAPDTQYF
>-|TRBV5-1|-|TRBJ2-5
TGCGCCAGCAGTCCCCCGGATCTACAGACCCAGTACTTC
CASSPPDLQTQYF
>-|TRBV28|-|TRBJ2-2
TGTGCCAGCAGTTTAGACAGACCGAACACCGGGGAGCTGTTTTTT
CASSLDRPNTGELFF
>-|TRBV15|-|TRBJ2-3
TGTGCCACCAGCAGGGGGGTAGCGGGCACAGATACGCAGTATTTT
CATSRGVAGTDTQYF